The 6 T cell receptor beta chains reported below all come from one sample, sequenced in a study of shared clonotypes between healthy human individuals. Using immunoSEQ multiplex PCR, the repertoire was profiled, and TCRdb retains in-frame clones only, with some absent. The repertoire has under 1,900,000 clones, 98% to 99% of them found once; the top ten carry approximately 0.38%. The sequencing input was naive CD4+ T cells sorted from blood. The sample's subset: CD45RA+ positively selected. The receptors derive from a man aged 25 to 40 in good health.

The chain employs TRBV5-6 and TRBJ2-5; a weak D match, TRBD1 (6 bases). Germline V CDR1 and CDR2: SGHDT, YYEEEE. The CDR3 length is 16 residues. V dropped 4 bases and J dropped 3 bases, with 19 bases sitting between them. The CDR3 loop is CASSHGPTGGEETQYF. For the CDR3, the DNA is TGTGCCAGCAGCCATGGCCCGACAGGTGGCGAAGAGACCCAGTACTTC.

The CDR3: CASGEVMATGEQYF. The CDR3 DNA reads as TGCGCCTCGGGGGAAGTGATGGCAACGGGCGAGCAGTACTTC. The rearrangement uses TRBV5-1 and TRBJ2-7, with a tentative D call TRBD2 (6 bases). Germline lookup yields CDR1 SGHRS and CDR2 YFSETQ. V was trimmed by 10 bases and J by 6 bases, leaving 23 bases between them. The CDR3 is made up of 14 amino acids.

The gene calls are TRBV28 and TRBJ1-4; D is possibly TRBD1 (6 bases). The CDR3 consists of 15 residues. Trimming removed 3 bases at V and 7 bases at J, with 15 bases between. Germline V CDR1 and CDR2: MDHEN, SYDVKM. The CDR3 sequence: CASSFSEGGLEKLFF. CDR3 coding DNA: TGTGCCAGCAGTTTCAGTGAAGGGGGACTTGAAAAACTGTTTTTT.

The chain is built from TRBV28 and TRBJ2-1; 11 bases map to TRBD2. CDR3 length: 15 amino acids. V dropped 3 bases and J dropped 7; count of bases not matched to a gene: 5. Per the germline V gene, CDR1 is MDHEN and CDR2 is SYDVKM. The CDR3 loop reads CASSFRSGRANEQFF. The CDR3 nucleotides read TGTGCCAGCAGTTTCCGTAGCGGGAGGGCTAATGAGCAGTTCTTC.

V gene TRBV7-3 combines with J gene TRBJ2-1; 9 positions agree with TRBD2. V lost 4 bases, J lost 13 bases, and 2 bases stayed unmatched. The CDR3 is made up of 11 amino acids. Germline V lookup: CDR1 SGHTA, CDR2 FQGTGA. The CDR3 loop is CASSSGTSQFF. CDR3 nucleotides: TGTGCCAGCAGCTCCGGGACTAGCCAGTTCTTC.

This sequence joins TRBV27 and TRBJ1-5; D is uncertain. Germline-derived CDR1 and CDR2 are MNHEY and SMNVEV (reference sequence). There are 14 residues in the CDR3. The germline V and J ends were trimmed by 6 bases and 7 bases, with 16 bases remaining between them. The CDR3 loop is CASREGGPGQPQHF. CDR3 DNA: TGTGCCAGCAGGGAAGGCGGGCCGGGACAGCCCCAGCATTTT.